A single sample gave rise to the 5 T cell receptor beta chains below, sequenced in a study of control samples from healthy donors and cancer patients. Using immunoSEQ multiplex PCR, the repertoire was profiled, and TCRdb retains in-frame clones only, with some absent. The sample has some 190,000 clones, approximately 91% seen once; the top ten hold 1.5% to 2%. Material for sequencing was blood. The receptors come from a man aged 25 to 40 in good health.

The rearrangement links TRBV6-5 to TRBJ2-3, with TRBD2 identical over 9 bases. The CDR3 has 15 residues. CDR1 and CDR2 (germline): MNHEY, SVGAGI. V lost 4 bases, J lost 5 bases, and 7 bases stayed unmatched. The CDR3 DNA reads TGTGCCAGCAGTTCAATAGCGGGGGCGGAAGATACGCAGTATTTT. Amino acid sequence: CASSSIAGAEDTQYF.

V is TRBV4-1 and J is TRBJ1-5, with 7 nucleotides matching TRBD1. Germline-derived CDR1 and CDR2 are MGHRA and YSYEKL. The CDR3 sequence is 14 residues long. After removal of 2 bases from V and 7 bases from J, the junction contained 5 bases not matched to a gene. CDR3 nucleotide sequence: TGCGCCAGCAGCCAACAGGGGGGCCGGCAGCCCCAGCATTTT. This codes for CASSQQGGRQPQHF.

In its sample, this clone was seen a few times. This chain uses TRBV21-1 with TRBJ1-6. TRBV21-1 is labeled a pseudogene. The CDR3 spans 17 residues. CDR3 bases: TGTGCCAACCCGTCCGGGACTCTTGGCTCCTATAATTCACCCCTCCACTTT. Translated, it gives CANPSGTLGSYNSPLHF.

The rearrangement joins TRBV27 to TRBJ1-3, with no clear D. The germline gives CDR1 MNHEY, CDR2 SMNVEV (reference sequence). This CDR3 is built from 11 residues. V was cut by 4 bases and J by 2 bases, with 0 bases left in between. CDR3 in amino acids: CASSSGNTIYF. The DNA for the CDR3 is TGTGCCAGCAGTTCTGGAAACACCATATATTTT.

The rearrangement links TRBV19 to TRBJ1-5; tentatively, D is TRBD1 (6 bases). The CDR3 loop spans 13 amino acids. CDR1 LNHDA and CDR2 SQIVND come from the germline V gene (reference sequence). Between the trimmed V and J ends, which lost 4 bases and 3 bases, there was a span of 7 bases. The CDR3 reads CASSRQANQPQHF. DNA of the CDR3: TGTGCCAGTAGTAGACAGGCCAATCAGCCCCAGCATTTT.